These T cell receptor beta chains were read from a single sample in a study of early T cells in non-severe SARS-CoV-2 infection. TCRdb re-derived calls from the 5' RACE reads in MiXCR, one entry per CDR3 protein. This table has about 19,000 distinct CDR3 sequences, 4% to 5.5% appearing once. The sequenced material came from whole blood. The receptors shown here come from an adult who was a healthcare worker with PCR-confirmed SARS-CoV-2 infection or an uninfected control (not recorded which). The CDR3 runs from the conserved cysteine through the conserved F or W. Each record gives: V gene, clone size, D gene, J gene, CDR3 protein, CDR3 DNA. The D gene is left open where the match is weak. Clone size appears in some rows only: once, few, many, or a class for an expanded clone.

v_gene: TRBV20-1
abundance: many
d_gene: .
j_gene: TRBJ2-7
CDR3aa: CSARDPGAVKAYEQYF
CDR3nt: TGCAGTGCTAGAGATCCCGGGGCGGTGAAGGCCTACGAGCAGTACTTC

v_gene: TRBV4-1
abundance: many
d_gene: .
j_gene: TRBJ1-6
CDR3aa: CASSQDELGRLNSPLHF
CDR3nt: TGCGCCAGCAGCCAAGATGAACTGGGGAGATTAAATTCACCCCTCCACTTT

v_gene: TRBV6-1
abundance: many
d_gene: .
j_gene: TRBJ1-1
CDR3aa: CASRSYTEAFF
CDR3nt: TGTGCCAGCCGAAGTTACACTGAAGCTTTCTTT

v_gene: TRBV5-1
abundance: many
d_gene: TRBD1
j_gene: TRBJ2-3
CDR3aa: CASSPYRGAPTDTQYF
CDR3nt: TGCGCCAGCAGCCCGTACAGGGGGGCACCAACAGATACGCAGTATTTT

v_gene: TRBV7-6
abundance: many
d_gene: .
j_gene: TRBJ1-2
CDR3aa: CASSRLGGDGYTF
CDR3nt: TGTGCCAGCAGCCGCTTGGGCGGGGATGGCTACACCTTC

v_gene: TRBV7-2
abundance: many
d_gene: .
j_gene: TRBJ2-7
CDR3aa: CASSLGGSAAPYEQYF
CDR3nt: TGTGCCAGCAGCTTAGGGGGGTCGGCCGCACCGTACGAGCAGTACTTC

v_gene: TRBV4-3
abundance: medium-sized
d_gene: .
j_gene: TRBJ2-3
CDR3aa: CASSQSPVAPSSTDTQYF
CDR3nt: TGCGCCAGCAGCCAGAGCCCCGTGGCACCCAGTAGCACAGATACGCAGTATTTT

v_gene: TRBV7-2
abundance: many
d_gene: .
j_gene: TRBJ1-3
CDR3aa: CASSGTAAAGNTIYF
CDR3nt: TGTGCCAGCAGCGGTACAGCGGCCGCTGGAAACACCATATATTTT

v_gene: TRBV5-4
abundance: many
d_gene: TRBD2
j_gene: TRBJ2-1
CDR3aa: CASSPGRGAWGSDEQFF
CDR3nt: TGTGCCAGCAGCCCTGGGAGGGGAGCCTGGGGGAGCGATGAGCAGTTCTTC

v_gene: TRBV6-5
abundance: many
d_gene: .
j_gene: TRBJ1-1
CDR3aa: CASSYADKLEAFF
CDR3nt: TGTGCCAGCAGTTACGCTGACAAACTTGAAGCTTTCTTT

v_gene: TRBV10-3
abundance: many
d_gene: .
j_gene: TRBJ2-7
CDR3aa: CAISEYAGGATYEQYF
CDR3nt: TGTGCCATCAGTGAATACGCCGGCGGGGCCACCTACGAGCAGTACTTC

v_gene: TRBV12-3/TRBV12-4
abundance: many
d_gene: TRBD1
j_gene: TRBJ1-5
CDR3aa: CASSGTGNQPQHF
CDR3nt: TGTGCCAGCAGCGGGACAGGGAATCAGCCCCAGCATTTT

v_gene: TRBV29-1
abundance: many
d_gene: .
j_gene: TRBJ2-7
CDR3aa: CSVIQGHEQYF
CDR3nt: TGCAGCGTCATACAGGGACACGAGCAGTACTTC

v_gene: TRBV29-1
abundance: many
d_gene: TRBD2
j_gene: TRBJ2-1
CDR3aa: CSVEGRTSPPSAEQFF
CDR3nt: TGCAGCGTTGAGGGGAGGACTAGCCCTCCGTCTGCTGAGCAGTTCTTC

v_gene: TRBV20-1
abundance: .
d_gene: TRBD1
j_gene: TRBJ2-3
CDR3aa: CSAEQGIEDTQYF
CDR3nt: TGCAGTGCGGAACAGGGGATCGAGGATACGCAGTATTTT

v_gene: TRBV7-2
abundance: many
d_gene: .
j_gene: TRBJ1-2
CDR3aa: CASSLTGGPYGYTF
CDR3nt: TGTGCCAGCAGCTTAACGGGGGGCCCCTATGGCTACACCTTC